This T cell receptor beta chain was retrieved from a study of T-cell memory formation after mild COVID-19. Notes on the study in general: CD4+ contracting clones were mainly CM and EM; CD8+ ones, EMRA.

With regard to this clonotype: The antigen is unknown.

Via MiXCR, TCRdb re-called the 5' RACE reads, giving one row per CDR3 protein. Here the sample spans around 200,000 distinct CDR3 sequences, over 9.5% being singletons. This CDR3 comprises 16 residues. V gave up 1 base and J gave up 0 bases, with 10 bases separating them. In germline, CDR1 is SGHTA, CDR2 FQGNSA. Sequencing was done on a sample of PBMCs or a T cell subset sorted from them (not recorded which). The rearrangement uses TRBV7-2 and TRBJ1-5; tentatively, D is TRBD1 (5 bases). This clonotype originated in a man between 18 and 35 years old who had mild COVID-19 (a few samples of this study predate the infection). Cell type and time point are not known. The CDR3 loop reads CASSLGRDYSNQPQHF. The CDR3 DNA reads TGTGCCAGCAGCTTAGGTAGGGACTATAGCAATCAGCCCCAGCATTTT. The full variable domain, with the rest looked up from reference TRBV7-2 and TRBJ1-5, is GAGVSQSPSNKVTEKGKDVELRCDPISGHTALYWYRQSLGQGLEFLIYFQGNSAPDKSGLPSDRFSAERTGGSVSTLTIQRTQQEDSAVYLCASSLGRDYSNQPQHFGDGTRLSIL.